The 17 T cell receptor beta chains presented below share a single source sample, sequenced in a study of blood T cell repertoires in COVID-19 (dated by TCRdb to the early 2020s). Libraries were built with the immunoSEQ multiplex PCR assay. The table was pulled from immuneACCESS by TCRdb, which kept in-frame rearrangements only. Such tables lose some clones; where checked, under half of the loss comes from unresolved V genes, and the rest has no known cause. This sample has about 100,000 clones in its table, and roughly 87% of those were observed once. The ten largest account for around 6.9% of the sample. Sequencing used peripheral blood. These receptors came from a man between 25 and 39 years old in a cohort sampled during active COVID-19.

There are a few counts of this clone. The rearrangement uses TRBV6-5 and TRBJ2-2; D might be TRBD1 (5 bases). The CDR3 spans 15 residues. Germline CDR1 and CDR2: MNHEY and SVGAGI. V lost 3 bases to trimming and J lost 4 bases, with 12 bases between them. The CDR3 nucleotides read TGTGCCAGCAGTTATCGGCGCCAGGGCACCGGGGAGCTGTTTTTT. This sequence encodes CASSYRRQGTGELFF.

V gene TRBV7-9 combines with J gene TRBJ2-7, with 12 bases fitting TRBD2. From germline, CDR1 is SEHNR and CDR2 FQNEAQ (reference sequence). Unmatched junction bases numbered 7, after V lost 4 bases and J lost 3 bases. This CDR3 spans 16 amino acids. The CDR3 region is CASSSWTSGEYYEQYF. The CDR3 DNA reads TGTGCCAGCAGCTCGTGGACTAGCGGGGAATACTACGAGCAGTACTTC.

The chain links TRBV19 to TRBJ1-2; TRBD1 aligns across 8 bases. The germline V gene has CDR1 LNHDA and CDR2 SQIVND (reference sequence). V lost 7 bases to trimming and J lost 8 bases; unmatched junction nucleotides: 9. The CDR3 is 13 residues long. CDR3 region: CASTQQGVGGYTF. The CDR3 DNA sequence: TGTGCCAGTACCCAACAGGGGGTAGGAGGCTACACCTTC.

In this sample, this clone turned up once. CDR3 bases: TGTGCCTGGGGGGCCAGCACAGATACGCAGTATTTT. This encodes CAWGASTDTQYF. The chain has TRBV30 and TRBJ2-3, with D perhaps matching TRBD1 (5 bases). This CDR3 spans 12 amino acids. Germline V gene lookup returns CDR1 GTSNPN and CDR2 SVGIG (reference sequence). Between the trimmed V and J ends, which lost 5 bases and 0 bases, there was a span of 6 bases.

This CDR3 is CASSRGTSGGTQETQYF. For the CDR3, the DNA is TGTGCCAGCAGCCGGGGGACTAGCGGGGGAACCCAAGAGACCCAGTACTTC. This rearrangement joins TRBV9 to TRBJ2-5; 14 positions agree with TRBD2. CDR3 length: 17 amino acids. CDR1 and CDR2 (germline): SGDLS, YYNGEE. V lost 4 bases to trimming and J lost 1 base; unmatched junction nucleotides: 6.

This clone appeared once. Mismatch with germline at one junction end may stem from a read error. This sample also contains other DNA sequences that code for the same CDR3. The chain is built from TRBV6-1 and TRBJ1-5; 8 positions match TRBD1. CDR3 size: 14 residues. The germline V gene has CDR1 MNHNS and CDR2 SASEGT. The CDR3 sequence: CASREGQGGQPQHF. CDR3 nucleotide sequence: TGTGCCAGCAGGGAAGGACAGGGCGGTCAGCCCCAGCATTTT.

The CDR3 nucleotides are TGCGCCAGCAGTCAACCGGCTCGGGGGAACACTGAAGCTTTCTTT. It specifies CASSQPARGNTEAFF. V and J are TRBV23-1 and TRBJ1-1; no firm D call. TRBV23-1 is treated as an ORF (open reading frame) with a function not yet certain. V lost 2 bases, J lost 1 base, and 11 bases lay in between. This CDR3 spans 15 amino acids.

This chain connects TRBV6-6 to TRBJ1-5; 9 bases are shared with TRBD1. Germline V gene data show CDR1 as MNHNY and CDR2 as SVGAGI (reference sequence). This CDR3 spans 17 amino acids. The junction had 9 bases not matched to a gene; V was cut back by 6 bases and J by 0 bases. The chain's CDR3 is CASRRTDRGSSNQPQHF. CDR3 in DNA: TGTGCCAGCAGGCGAACGGACAGGGGTAGTAGCAATCAGCCCCAGCATTTT.

This clone has only one observation. J is TRBJ2-1 and V is TRBV12-3 or TRBV12-4; TRBD1 aligns across 9 bases. Losses at the gene ends were 5 bases for V and 9 bases for J; bases not matched to a gene: 5. CDR3 size: 13 residues. CDR3 loop: CASSAKQGAEQFF. The CDR3 DNA follows: TGTGCCAGCAGTGCGAAACAGGGGGCTGAGCAGTTCTTC.

The chain has TRBV27 and TRBJ2-3; tentatively, D is TRBD2 (7 bases). The CDR3 covers 16 residues. With 5 bases removed from V and 6 bases from J, the gap between germline ends came to 21 bases. The V gene's germline CDR1 is MNHEY and CDR2 SMNVEV (reference sequence). The CDR3 reads CASSALGGALLDTQYF. CDR3 bases: TGTGCCAGCAGTGCCTTGGGGGGGGCCCTTTTGGATACGCAGTATTTT.

This chain uses TRBV18 with TRBJ1-1; maybe TRBD1 (6 bases). V shed 4 bases and J shed 4 bases, with 13 bases lying between them. This CDR3 comprises 14 residues. CDR1 and CDR2 (germline): KGHSH, LQKENI. CDR3 region: CASSLGQSLTEAFF. The CDR3 DNA sequence: TGTGCCAGCTCACTCGGACAGTCACTCACTGAAGCTTTCTTT.

The chain has TRBV5-4 and TRBJ2-7; D might be TRBD1 (5 bases). With 2 bases removed from V and 3 bases from J, the gap between germline ends came to 9 bases. Germline CDR1 is SGHNT and CDR2 is YYREEE (reference sequence). This CDR3 is 13 amino acids long. The CDR3 loop is CASSFGRGYEQYF. The CDR3 region has the DNA TGTGCCAGCAGCTTCGGAAGGGGCTACGAGCAGTACTTC.

The chain carries TRBV10-3 and TRBJ2-3, with unresolved D. The germline V gene has CDR1 ENHRY and CDR2 SYGVKD. The length of the CDR3 is 12 residues. V was pared by 10 bases and J by 2 bases, with 10 bases between. CDR3 amino acids: CATATATDTQYF. CDR3 bases: TGTGCCACCGCAACAGCCACAGATACGCAGTATTTT.

V gene TRBV5-1 combines with J gene TRBJ1-4; TRBD1 matches 8 bases. J lost 10 bases, V lost 3 bases, and 8 bases had no gene match. Germline CDR1 and CDR2: SGHRS and YFSETQ. There are 14 residues in the CDR3. The CDR3 nucleotides are TGCGCCAGCAGCTCCGGACAGGGAGAAGGAAAACTGTTTTTT. Translating it yields CASSSGQGEGKLFF.

This rearrangement joins TRBV11-2 to TRBJ2-1, with 7 bases fitting TRBD1. Unmatched junction bases numbered 5, after V lost 0 bases and J lost 6 bases. There are 15 residues in the CDR3. The germline V gene encodes CDR1 SGHAT and CDR2 FQNNGV. In DNA, the CDR3 is TGTGCCAGCAGCTTAGAATGGACAGGCGCCAATGAGCAGTTCTTC. Its protein product is CASSLEWTGANEQFF.

The gene calls are TRBV5-8 and TRBJ1-2; D is perhaps TRBD1 (5 bases). The CDR3 is 15 amino acids. V was cut by 2 bases and J by 0 bases, with 11 bases left in between. Germline assignment: CDR1 SGHTS and CDR2 YDEGEE. The CDR3 nucleotides are TGTGCCAGCAGCTTCGGGGGACTTACTAACTATGGCTACACCTTC. It yields the protein CASSFGGLTNYGYTF.

Comment on this clone: Other DNA sequences within the sample encode an identical CDR3. This chain links TRBV6-5 with TRBJ1-2, with D possibly TRBD1 on 5 matching bases. This CDR3 region has 14 residues. Germline V CDR1 and CDR2: MNHEY, SVGAGI. V dropped 4 bases and J dropped 0 bases, with 9 bases sitting between them. Here the CDR3 DNA reads TGTGCCAGCAGTTCACCAGGGTCTAACTATGGCTACACCTTC. Translation: CASSSPGSNYGYTF.